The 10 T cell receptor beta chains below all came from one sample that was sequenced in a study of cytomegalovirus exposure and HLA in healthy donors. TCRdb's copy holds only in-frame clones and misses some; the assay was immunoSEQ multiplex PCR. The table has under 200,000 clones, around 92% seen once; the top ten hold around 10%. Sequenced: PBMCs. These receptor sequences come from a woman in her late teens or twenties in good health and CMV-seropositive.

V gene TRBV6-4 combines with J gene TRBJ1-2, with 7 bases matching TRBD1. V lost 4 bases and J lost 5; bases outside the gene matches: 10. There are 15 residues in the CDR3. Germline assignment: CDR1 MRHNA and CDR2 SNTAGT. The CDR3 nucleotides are TGTGCCAGCAGTGGGGGAAGACAGGGAGCGTATGGCTACACCTTC. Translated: CASSGGRQGAYGYTF.

CDR3 nucleotides: TGTGCCAGCAGTGGCTTGGGGGGTCAGTTCTTC. As protein: CASSGLGGQFF. The V call is TRBV25-1, the J call TRBJ2-1; perhaps TRBD2 as D (6 bases). The CDR3 covers 11 residues. Trimming removed 4 bases from V and 13 bases from J, with 11 bases in between. CDR1 and CDR2 (germline): MGHDK, SYGVNS.

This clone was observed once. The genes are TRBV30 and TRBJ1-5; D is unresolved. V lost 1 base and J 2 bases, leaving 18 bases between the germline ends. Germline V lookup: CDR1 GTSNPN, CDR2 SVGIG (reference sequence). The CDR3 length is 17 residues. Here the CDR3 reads CAWSEGFEVSGNQPQHF. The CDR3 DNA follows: TGTGCCTGGAGTGAAGGGTTTGAGGTTAGCGGCAATCAGCCCCAGCATTTT.

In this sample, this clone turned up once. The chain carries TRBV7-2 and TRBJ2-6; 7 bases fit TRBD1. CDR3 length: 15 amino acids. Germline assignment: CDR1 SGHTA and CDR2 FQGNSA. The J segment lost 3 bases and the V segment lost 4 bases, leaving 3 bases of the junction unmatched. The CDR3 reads CASSSQGNGANVLTF. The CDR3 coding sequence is TGTGCCAGCAGCTCACAGGGGAATGGGGCCAACGTCCTGACTTTC. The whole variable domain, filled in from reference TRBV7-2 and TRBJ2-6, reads GAGVSQSPSNKVTEKGKDVELRCDPISGHTALYWYRQSLGQGLEFLIYFQGNSAPDKSGLPSDRFSAERTGGSVSTLTIQRTQQEDSAVYLCASSSQGNGANVLTFGAGSRLTVL.

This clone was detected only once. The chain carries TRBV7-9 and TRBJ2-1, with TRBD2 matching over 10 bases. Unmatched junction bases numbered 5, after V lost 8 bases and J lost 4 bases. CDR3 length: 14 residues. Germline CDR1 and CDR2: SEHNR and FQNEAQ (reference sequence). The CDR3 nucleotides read TGTGCCAGCGCGGAACTAGCGGGGTACAATGAGCAGTTCTTC. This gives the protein CASAELAGYNEQFF.

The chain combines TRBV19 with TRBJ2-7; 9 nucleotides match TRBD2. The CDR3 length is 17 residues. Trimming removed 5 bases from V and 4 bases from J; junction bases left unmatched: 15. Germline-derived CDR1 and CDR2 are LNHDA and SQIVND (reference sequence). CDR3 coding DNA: TGTGCCAGTAGTCCAGTCAGAGGCGGGAGGGCTCTGTACGAGCAGTACTTC. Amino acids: CASSPVRGGRALYEQYF.

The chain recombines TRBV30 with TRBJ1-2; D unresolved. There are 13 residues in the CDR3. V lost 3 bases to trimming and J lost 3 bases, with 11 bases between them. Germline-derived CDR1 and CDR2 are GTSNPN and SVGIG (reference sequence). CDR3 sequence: CAWSPKEYYGYTF. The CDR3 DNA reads TGTGCCTGGAGCCCAAAGGAGTACTATGGCTACACCTTC.

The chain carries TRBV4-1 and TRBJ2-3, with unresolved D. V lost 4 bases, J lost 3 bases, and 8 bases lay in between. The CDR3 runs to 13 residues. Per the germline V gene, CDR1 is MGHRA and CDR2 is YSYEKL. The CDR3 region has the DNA TGCGCCAGCAGCCTAGGCAGGACAGATACGCAGTATTTT. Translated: CASSLGRTDTQYF.

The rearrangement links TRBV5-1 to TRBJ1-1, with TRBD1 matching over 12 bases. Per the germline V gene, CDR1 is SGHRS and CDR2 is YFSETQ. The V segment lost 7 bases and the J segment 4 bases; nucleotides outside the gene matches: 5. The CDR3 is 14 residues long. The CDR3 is CASGTGGRGTEAFF. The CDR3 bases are TGCGCCAGCGGGACAGGGGGCCGGGGCACTGAAGCTTTCTTT.

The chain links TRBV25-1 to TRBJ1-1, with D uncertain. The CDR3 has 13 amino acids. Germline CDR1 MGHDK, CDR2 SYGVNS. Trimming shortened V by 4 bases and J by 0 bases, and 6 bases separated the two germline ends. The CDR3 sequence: CASSARLNTEAFF. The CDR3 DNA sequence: TGTGCCAGCAGTGCTAGGTTGAACACTGAAGCTTTCTTT.